This TCR beta chain was documented in a study of T cell changes during pregnancy in multiple sclerosis. Clones were read by immunoSEQ multiplex PCR, and TCRdb kept only the in-frame ones, dropping some. Of around 100,000 clones listed, around 94% were seen once; the top ten hold 0.8% to 1%. The clonotype was recovered from a female donor with multiple sclerosis, enrolled in a pregnancy study. Specimen: peripheral blood, collected after pregnancy.

CDR3 in amino acids: CASSYSRWWRQPQHF. In nucleotides, the CDR3 is TGTGCCAGCAGTTACAGTAGGTGGTGGAGGCAGCCCCAGCATTTT. The chain uses TRBV4-2 and TRBJ1-5; D is unclear. V was shortened by 6 bases and J by 7 bases, with 19 bases between the two germline ends. Germline V gene data show CDR1 as LGHNA and CDR2 as YNFKEQ. The CDR3 covers 15 residues.